The 14 T cell receptor beta chains presented below share a single source sample, sequenced in a study of T cell clonotyping in hematopoietic cell transplantation. Repertoires were generated with immunoSEQ multiplex PCR, while TCRdb's copy carries only in-frame clones and drops some. Altogether about 11,000 clones are present, approximately 92% being singletons, with the ten largest covering roughly an eighth. Time point of the sample: recipient sample about 28 days before transplant, after cytoreduction. The sample here was peripheral blood mononuclear cells, taken before stem cell transplant. All receptors come from a woman between 35 and 50 years old with acute myeloid leukemia. Some clones in this sample may be carry-over from other donors' samples.

The CDR3 region is CASSSGLAGTGELFF. Here the CDR3 DNA reads TGTGCCAGCAGCTCGGGACTAGCCGGCACCGGGGAGCTGTTTTTT. The chain uses TRBV11-2 and TRBJ2-2; 9 nucleotides agree with TRBD2. The germline gives CDR1 SGHAT, CDR2 FQNNGV. The length of the CDR3 is 15 residues. V shed 4 bases, J shed 4 bases, and the junction held 4 bases outside the gene matches.

As to this clone: One end of the junction does not line up with germline, which may come from a read error. The chain is built from TRBV7-9 and TRBJ1-4; D gene ambiguous. This CDR3 has 12 residues. Germline CDR1 reads SEHNR; CDR2 reads FQNEAQ (reference sequence). CDR3 loop: CASSLAGSYPVF. The CDR3 DNA reads as TGTGCCAGCAGCTTAGCGGGCTCCTACCCGGTTTTT.

The chain combines TRBV19 with TRBJ2-1; D possibly matches TRBD1 or TRBD2 (6 bases each). The CDR3 spans 17 residues. V was trimmed by 5 bases and J by 5 bases, leaving 22 bases between them. Germline V gives CDR1 LNHDA, CDR2 SQIVND (reference sequence). CDR3 in amino acids: CASSALGGVGGDNEQFF. CDR3 in DNA: TGTGCCAGTAGTGCTTTAGGGGGAGTGGGGGGAGACAATGAGCAGTTCTTC.

A note on this clone: Sequence at one end of the junction differs from germline and may be a read error. V and J are TRBV5-4 and TRBJ1-1; D unresolved. Germline CDR1 reads SGHNT; CDR2 reads YYREEE (reference sequence). There are 13 residues in the CDR3. CDR3 nucleotide sequence: TGCGCCAGCAGCCCTTACAGGAACACTGAAGCTTTCTTT. Translated: CASSPYRNTEAFF.

V gene TRBV4-2 combines with J gene TRBJ1-5; tentative D call: TRBD1 (6 bases). The CDR3 is 15 residues long. Trimming stripped 0 bases from V and 3 bases from J, with 9 bases between. Germline V gives CDR1 LGHNA, CDR2 YNFKEQ. CDR3 DNA sequence: TGTGCCAGCAGCCAAGACAGGGGTTTCAATCAGCCCCAGCATTTT. Its translation: CASSQDRGFNQPQHF.

The V call is TRBV7-2, the J call TRBJ2-5, with TRBD2 as a possible D gene (6 bases). The ends were cut back, 5 bases at V and 1 base at J, with 17 bases in the middle. This CDR3 is built from 16 residues. Per germline, CDR1 SGHTA and CDR2 FQGNSA. CDR3 amino acids: CASSPVGAGSQETQYF. CDR3 nucleotide sequence: TGTGCCAGCAGCCCCGTGGGCGCGGGGAGCCAAGAGACCCAGTACTTC.

The J gene is TRBJ2-3, the V gene TRBV5-8; 9 bases are a match to TRBD1. V gave up 9 bases and J gave up 3 bases; unmatched junction bases: 5. The CDR3 extends over 13 amino acids. Germline V gene sequence: CDR1 SGHTS, CDR2 YDEGEE. The CDR3 region has the DNA TGTGCCAACAACAGGGGGCGAACAGATACGCAGTATTTT. Its translation: CANNRGRTDTQYF.

This sequence joins TRBV7-9 and TRBJ2-7, with 7 nucleotides matching TRBD2. CDR1 is SEHNR and CDR2 is FQNEAQ in the germline V gene (reference sequence). There are 15 residues in the CDR3. The ends lost 1 base at V and 0 bases at J; junction bases unmatched: 3. CDR3 sequence: CASSLGEGRSYEQYF. DNA of the CDR3: TGTGCCAGCAGCTTAGGGGAGGGTCGCTCCTACGAGCAGTACTTC.

This clone appeared once. This chain connects TRBV10-3 to TRBJ2-7, with TRBD1 matching 8 bases. The CDR3 runs 15 residues. Trimming cost V 2 bases and J 4 bases; bases outside gene matches: 7. In germline, CDR1 is ENHRY, CDR2 SYGVKD. This CDR3 is CAISEPIRTGYEQYF. The CDR3 coding sequence is TGTGCCATCAGTGAGCCGATCAGGACAGGGTACGAGCAGTACTTC.

The chain links TRBV2 to TRBJ2-5, with D unresolved. CDR3 length: 11 residues. Germline CDR1 SNHLY, CDR2 FYNNEI. V was pared by 5 bases and J by 3 bases, with 4 bases between. The CDR3 coding sequence is TGTGCCAGCAGTCTTGAAGAGACCCAGTACTTC. This codes for CASSLEETQYF.

This chain links TRBV7-9 with TRBJ2-3; 10 bases are shared with TRBD1. CDR3 length equals 16 residues. CDR1 is SEHNR, CDR2 FQNEAQ, per germline (reference sequence). Trimming cost V 5 bases and J 4 bases; bases outside gene matches: 9. Written as DNA, the CDR3 is TGTGCCAGCAGCGGTAGACAGGGGGCGTCGTCAGATACGCAGTATTTT. As protein: CASSGRQGASSDTQYF.

The rearrangement links TRBV7-7 to TRBJ2-3, with D perhaps TRBD2 (6 bases). CDR3 length: 13 amino acids. The germline CDR1 and CDR2 sequences are SSHAT and FNYEAQ (reference sequence). The V end was cut by 4 bases, the J end by 4 bases, with 9 bases between. The CDR3 sequence is CASSWEEADTQYF. The CDR3 coding sequence is TGTGCCAGCAGCTGGGAGGAGGCAGATACGCAGTATTTT. Supplemented by reference TRBV7-7 and TRBJ2-3, the full variable domain reads GAGVSQSPRYKVTKRGQDVTLRCDPISSHATLYWYQQALGQGPEFLTYFNYEAQPDKSGLPSDRFSAERPEGSISTLTIQRTEQRDSAMYRCASSWEEADTQYFGPGTRLTVL.

On this clone itself: One end of the junction fails to match germline, which may point to a read error. The chain carries TRBV4-3 and TRBJ1-1, with D unresolved. Germline V gives CDR1 LGHNA, CDR2 YSLEER. This CDR3 comprises 14 residues. CDR3 DNA sequence: TGCGCCAGCAGCCCCCCTGGGGAAACATCTGAGGCTTTCTTT. It specifies CASSPPGETSEAFF.

The CDR3 is CASSLAWVPLGPTYEQYF. The CDR3 DNA reads as TGTGCCAGCAGCTTAGCCTGGGTCCCTCTTGGACCCACCTACGAGCAGTACTTC. The chain recombines TRBV7-6 with TRBJ2-7; D remains ambiguous. V shed 0 bases and J shed 2 bases, with 20 bases lying between them. Germline V lookup: CDR1 SGHVS, CDR2 FNYEAQ. The CDR3 totals 18 residues.